These 15 T cell receptor beta chains were all obtained from the same sample, sequenced in a study of blood T cell repertoires in COVID-19. Method: immunoSEQ multiplex PCR; TCRdb's copy keeps in-frame clones and lacks some. The sample shows 150,000 to 200,000 clones, 65% to 90% of them seen only once. Sequencing was carried out using peripheral blood. All receptors derive from a man in his sixties with acute or convalescent COVID-19.

The genes are TRBV19 and TRBJ2-6, with D perhaps matching TRBD2 (6 bases). Per the germline V gene, CDR1 is LNHDA and CDR2 is SQIVND (reference sequence). Trimming left V 1 base short and J 4 bases short, with 14 bases between. The CDR3 length is 17 residues. The CDR3 reads CASSIGMRGSGANVLTF. The CDR3 DNA reads TGTGCCAGTAGTATAGGTATGCGGGGATCAGGGGCCAACGTCCTGACTTTC. Full variable domain (missing parts from reference TRBV19 and TRBJ2-6): DGGITQSPKYLFRKEGQNVTLSCEQNLNHDAMYWYRQDPGQGLRLIYYSQIVNDFQKGDIAEGYSVSREKKESFPLTVTSAQKNPTAFYLCASSIGMRGSGANVLTFGAGSRLTVL.

The rearrangement links TRBV7-9 to TRBJ1-2, with 12 positions matching TRBD1. The J segment lost 8 bases and the V segment lost 0 bases, leaving 4 bases of the junction unmatched. Per germline, CDR1 SEHNR and CDR2 FQNEAQ (reference sequence). This CDR3 spans 15 amino acids. This CDR3 is CASSLAGQGATGYTF. CDR3 nucleotides: TGTGCCAGCAGCTTAGCGGGACAGGGGGCGACGGGCTACACCTTC.

The V call is TRBV6-6, the J call TRBJ1-1; 10 positions agree with TRBD1. V shed 5 bases, J shed 6 bases, and the junction held 3 bases outside the gene matches. Per germline, CDR1 MNHNY and CDR2 SVGAGI (reference sequence). The CDR3 totals 13 residues. CDR3 protein: CASSGTGAAEAFF. The CDR3 region has the DNA TGTGCCAGCAGTGGGACAGGGGCCGCTGAAGCTTTCTTT.

V usage is TRBV5-6 and J usage is TRBJ1-1; possible D gene TRBD1, 5 bases. The CDR3 is 14 amino acids. Germline values: CDR1 SGHDT, CDR2 YYEEEE. V was cut by 4 bases and J by 1 base, with 11 bases left in between. CDR3 nucleotides: TGTGCCAGCAGCCCCTGGGGGGGGAACACTGAAGCTTTCTTT. It codes for CASSPWGGNTEAFF.

The chain joins TRBV7-9 to TRBJ1-6; D gene uncertain. The CDR3 consists of 14 residues. Between the trimmed V and J ends, which lost 5 bases and 9 bases, there was a span of 14 bases. Germline assignment: CDR1 SEHNR and CDR2 FQNEAQ (reference sequence). CDR3 sequence: CASSVRLGASPLHF. For the CDR3, the DNA is TGTGCCAGCAGCGTCCGCTTGGGAGCTTCACCCCTCCACTTT.

This clone has more than one count but fewer than ten. The V gene is TRBV5-4, the J gene TRBJ2-5; D is ambiguous. V gave up 0 bases and J gave up 1 base, with 13 bases separating them. The CDR3 is made up of 16 amino acids. Germline V CDR1 and CDR2: SGHNT, YYREEE (reference sequence). The CDR3 nucleotides are TGTGCCAGCAGCTTGGGTGGTAGTTCGGGCCAAGAGACCCAGTACTTC. The encoded protein is CASSLGGSSGQETQYF.

CDR3 loop: CASSLPSGTGMGQYF. CDR3 bases: TGTGCCAGCAGCTTACCTTCCGGGACAGGGATGGGGCAGTACTTC. V and J are TRBV7-2 and TRBJ2-7; TRBD1 agrees at 9 bases. This CDR3 comprises 15 residues. CDR1 and CDR2 (germline): SGHTA, FQGNSA. V lost 2 bases to trimming and J lost 9 bases; unmatched junction nucleotides: 11.

The chain uses TRBV28 and TRBJ1-2; 9 bases agree with TRBD1. V shed 2 bases and J 4 bases; nucleotides not matched to a gene: 5. The CDR3 consists of 15 residues. The germline V gene encodes CDR1 MDHEN and CDR2 SYDVKM. The CDR3: CASSLGTGFFYGYTF. CDR3 bases: TGTGCCAGCAGTTTAGGGACAGGGTTTTTCTATGGCTACACCTTC.

This chain connects TRBV11-2 to TRBJ2-1; maybe TRBD2 (5 bases). This CDR3 spans 12 amino acids. The germline V gene has CDR1 SGHAT and CDR2 FQNNGV. V was cut by 3 bases and J by 9 bases, with 9 bases left in between. CDR3 amino acids: CASSLSGIEQFF. The CDR3 DNA follows: TGTGCCAGCAGCTTGTCCGGGATTGAGCAGTTCTTC.

V is TRBV5-1 and J is TRBJ2-1; 10 bases are a match to TRBD2. CDR1 is SGHRS, CDR2 YFSETQ, per germline. J lost 5 bases, V lost 3 bases, and 5 bases had no gene match. CDR3 length: 15 amino acids. CDR3 loop: CASSSRTSGDNEQFF. The CDR3, as DNA: TGCGCCAGCAGCTCACGGACTAGCGGCGACAATGAGCAGTTCTTC.

Details on this clone: The sample carries other DNA sequences with the same CDR3. The chain joins TRBV9 to TRBJ2-3, with 12 bases fitting TRBD2. The germline gives CDR1 SGDLS, CDR2 YYNGEE. V shed 0 bases, J shed 1 base, and the junction held 0 bases outside the gene matches. The CDR3 is made up of 16 amino acids. The CDR3 sequence: CASSVGLAGGTDTQYF. For the CDR3, the DNA is TGTGCCAGCAGCGTAGGACTAGCGGGAGGCACAGATACGCAGTATTTT.

This chain joins TRBV7-8 and TRBJ1-5; D call uncertain. From germline, CDR1 is SGHVS and CDR2 FQNEAQ. Between the trimmed V and J ends, which lost 3 bases and 3 bases, there was a span of 9 bases. This CDR3 region has 14 residues. The CDR3 loop is CASSFTTDNQPQHF. The CDR3 bases are TGTGCCAGCAGCTTTACGACTGACAATCAGCCCCAGCATTTT.

The V call is TRBV19, the J call TRBJ2-1; 10 positions agree with TRBD1. The CDR3 contains 18 residues. Unmatched junction bases numbered 16, after V lost 6 bases and J lost 5 bases. The V gene's germline CDR1 is LNHDA and CDR2 SQIVND (reference sequence). CDR3 sequence reads: CASRPTGGASRTDNEQFF. Written as DNA, the CDR3 is TGTGCCAGTAGACCGACAGGGGGCGCTTCCCGGACCGACAATGAGCAGTTCTTC.

J is TRBJ2-3 and V is TRBV7-6; D might be TRBD2 (5 bases). Trimming left V 5 bases short and J 3 bases short, with 24 bases between. This CDR3 contains 18 residues. Germline CDR1 SGHVS, CDR2 FNYEAQ. CDR3 sequence reads: CASSPVPGNGLRTDTQYF. The CDR3 nucleotides are TGTGCCAGCAGCCCCGTCCCGGGAAACGGGTTAAGGACAGATACGCAGTATTTT.

The gene calls are TRBV2 and TRBJ2-5; 10 nucleotides match TRBD2. V was clipped by 1 base and J by 7 bases; unmatched bases: 9. The CDR3 is 16 amino acids. Germline-derived CDR1 and CDR2 are SNHLY and FYNNEI. CDR3 bases: TGTGCCAGCAGTGAAGTATTCGGAGTAGCGGGAGGGACCCAGTACTTC. Translating it yields CASSEVFGVAGGTQYF.